Presented here are 32 T cell receptor beta chains from one specimen sequenced in a study of cytomegalovirus exposure and HLA in healthy donors. The PCR employed 60 Vbeta primers together with 13 Jbeta primers. TCRdb's table, derived via immunoSEQ multiplex PCR, lists solely in-frame clones and lacks some. The table has some 140,000 clones, approximately 80% seen once. The sequenced sample consisted of PBMCs. The origin of the receptors is a man aged 40-49 years in good health and CMV-seronegative.

The chain employs TRBV6-5 and TRBJ2-1; tentatively, D is TRBD2 (5 bases). The CDR3 has 11 amino acids. The V and J ends lost 2 bases and 10 bases respectively, with 6 bases between them. Germline V gene data show CDR1 as MNHEY and CDR2 as SVGAGI. CDR3 sequence: CASSYGGEQFF. CDR3 DNA sequence: TGTGCCAGCAGTTACGGCGGGGAGCAGTTCTTC.

The J gene is TRBJ2-7, the V gene TRBV7-3; D not certain. In germline, CDR1 is SGHTA, CDR2 FQGTGA. Trimming took off 5 bases at V and 3 bases at J, with 17 bases between the two ends. The CDR3 runs to 15 residues. The CDR3, as DNA: TGTGCCAGCAGCCCACTTCTATCACCCTACTACGAGCAGTACTTC. It encodes CASSPLLSPYYEQYF.

As to this clone: The sample contains more than one DNA sequence encoding this CDR3. This chain joins TRBV7-3 and TRBJ2-2; tentative D call: TRBD1 (5 bases). The V end lost 3 bases, the J end lost 4 bases, and 9 bases lay between the germline ends. This CDR3 contains 14 residues. Germline CDR1 reads SGHTA; CDR2 reads FQGTGA. The CDR3 sequence is CASSFTGGTGELFF. The CDR3 DNA is TGTGCCAGCAGCTTTACAGGCGGCACCGGGGAGCTGTTTTTT.

The chain joins TRBV5-4 to TRBJ2-3, with 12 bases lining up with TRBD1. The CDR3 consists of 14 residues. The V and J ends lost 3 bases and 5 bases, in that order; junction bases with no gene match: 1. The V gene's germline CDR1 is SGHNT and CDR2 YYREEE (reference sequence). In nucleotides, the CDR3 is TGTGCCAGCAGCTGGGACAGGGGGCGAGATACGCAGTATTTT. The encoded protein is CASSWDRGRDTQYF. The complete variable domain, with remaining parts taken from reference TRBV5-4 and TRBJ2-3, reads ETGVTQSPTHLIKTRGQQVTLRCSSQSGHNTVSWYQQALGQGPQFIFQYYREEENGRGNFPPRFSGLQFPNYSSELNVNALELDDSALYLCASSWDRGRDTQYFGPGTRLTVL.

The gene calls are TRBV28 and TRBJ2-1; 10 nucleotides agree with TRBD2. The junction had 7 bases not matched to a gene; V was cut back by 4 bases and J by 4 bases. The V gene's germline CDR1 is MDHEN and CDR2 SYDVKM. The CDR3 runs to 16 residues. CDR3: CASSSKLAGQYNEQFF. For the CDR3, the DNA is TGTGCCAGCAGTTCCAAACTAGCGGGACAGTACAATGAGCAGTTCTTC. Filled out from reference TRBV28 and TRBJ2-1, the complete variable domain reads DVKVTQSSRYLVKRTGEKVFLECVQDMDHENMFWYRQDPGLGLRLIYFSYDVKMKEKGDIPEGYSVSREKKERFSLILESASTNQTSMYLCASSSKLAGQYNEQFFGPGTRLTVL.

This rearrangement joins TRBV29-1 to TRBJ2-5; 9 nucleotides match TRBD1. J was trimmed by 5 bases and V by 3 bases; bases with no gene match: 4. There are 13 residues in the CDR3. Germline values: CDR1 SQVTM, CDR2 ANQGSEA. CDR3 loop: CSVDSQGAETQYF. Here the CDR3 DNA reads TGCAGCGTTGATTCACAGGGGGCCGAGACCCAGTACTTC.

The V gene is TRBV4-1, the J gene TRBJ2-4; 8 bases agree with TRBD1. Germline CDR1 and CDR2: MGHRA and YSYEKL. J gave up 3 bases and V 1 base, and 8 bases lay outside the gene matches. This CDR3 region has 17 residues. CDR3 nucleotide sequence: TGCGCCAGCAGCCAAGGTCCGGGACAGGTGGTCAAAAACATTCAGTACTTC. Its protein is CASSQGPGQVVKNIQYF.

V usage is TRBV30 and J usage is TRBJ2-7, with 9 positions matching TRBD2. J gave up 9 bases and V 2 bases, and 14 bases lay outside the gene matches. CDR1 and CDR2 (germline): GTSNPN, SVGIG (reference sequence). The CDR3 consists of 15 residues. In DNA form, the CDR3 reads TGTGCCTGGAGTAGGGGTAGCGGGGGCGGGGGGGTGCAGTACTTC. This sequence encodes CAWSRGSGGGGVQYF.

In DNA form, the CDR3 reads TGTGCCAGCAGCGCGTCTAGTCAAGATACGCAGTATTTT. This codes for CASSASSQDTQYF. The chain couples TRBV7-6 to TRBJ2-3, with D hard to call. V was shortened by 5 bases and J by 5 bases, with 11 bases between the two germline ends. Per germline, CDR1 SGHVS and CDR2 FNYEAQ. The CDR3 is made up of 13 amino acids.

This clone came up a few times. This rearrangement joins TRBV4-3 to TRBJ2-6, with TRBD2 as a possible D gene (5 bases). Germline assignment: CDR1 LGHNA and CDR2 YSLEER. The V and J ends lost 0 bases and 1 base respectively, with 10 bases between them. There are 17 residues in the CDR3. The CDR3 is CASSQDRTSSGANVLTF. CDR3 DNA: TGCGCCAGCAGCCAAGACCGAACTAGTTCTGGGGCCAACGTCCTGACTTTC.

J is TRBJ1-5 and V is TRBV7-2, with D possibly matching TRBD1 (5 bases). Trimming took off 2 bases at V and 2 bases at J, with 22 bases between the two ends. CDR1 and CDR2 from the germline V gene are SGHTA and FQGNSA. This CDR3 comprises 19 residues. Here the CDR3 DNA reads TGTGCCAGCAGCTTAACACCGGGCCAGGGAAAATTGGGCAATCAGCCCCAGCATTTT. It translates to CASSLTPGQGKLGNQPQHF. The whole variable domain, filled in from reference TRBV7-2 and TRBJ1-5, reads GAGVSQSPSNKVTEKGKDVELRCDPISGHTALYWYRQSLGQGLEFLIYFQGNSAPDKSGLPSDRFSAERTGGSVSTLTIQRTQQEDSAVYLCASSLTPGQGKLGNQPQHFGDGTRLSIL.

The rearrangement joins TRBV4-2 to TRBJ2-2, with TRBD1 matching 7 bases. The junction had 17 bases not matched to a gene; V was cut back by 6 bases and J by 7 bases. The CDR3 contains 17 residues. Per the germline V gene, CDR1 is LGHNA and CDR2 is YNFKEQ. The CDR3 reads CASRSPDRELNLGELFF. The CDR3 DNA is TGTGCCAGCAGATCTCCCGACAGGGAATTAAATCTCGGGGAGCTGTTTTTT.

The chain joins TRBV7-9 to TRBJ2-7, with D possibly being TRBD2 (5 bases). This CDR3 is built from 12 residues. Trimming left V 5 bases short and J 4 bases short, with 9 bases between. Germline V gives CDR1 SEHNR, CDR2 FQNEAQ (reference sequence). The CDR3 coding sequence is TGTGCCAGCAGCCCGGGGTCTTACGAGCAGTACTTC. The encoded protein is CASSPGSYEQYF.

The chain uses TRBV28 and TRBJ1-2; D possibly corresponds to TRBD1 (6 bases). This CDR3 region has 15 residues. V lost 3 bases and J 8 bases, leaving 19 bases between the germline ends. Germline V gene lookup returns CDR1 MDHEN and CDR2 SYDVKM. DNA for the CDR3: TGTGCCAGCAGTTTCCCGAGGGGGATTGCGGACGGCTACACCTTC. Amino acid sequence: CASSFPRGIADGYTF.

This rearrangement joins TRBV6-6 to TRBJ1-1, with 7 bases identical to TRBD1. This CDR3 has 11 amino acids. CDR1 is MNHNY, CDR2 SVGAGI, per germline (reference sequence). V gave up 6 bases and J gave up 13 bases; unmatched junction bases: 8. The CDR3 protein is CASRERQGNFF. The DNA for the CDR3 is TGTGCCAGCAGGGAACGACAGGGTAATTTCTTT.

This clone came up a few times. The J gene is TRBJ2-5, the V gene TRBV9; 10 nucleotides align to TRBD2. The V gene end was trimmed by 0 bases and the J gene end by 5 bases; junction bases not matched to a gene: 4. Germline values: CDR1 SGDLS, CDR2 YYNGEE. CDR3 size: 15 residues. This CDR3 is CASSVASGRFETQYF. For the CDR3, the DNA is TGTGCCAGCAGCGTAGCTAGCGGGAGATTTGAGACCCAGTACTTC. The variable domain in full, with the rest retrieved from reference TRBV9 and TRBJ2-5, is DSGVTQTPKHLITATGQRVTLRCSPRSGDLSVYWYQQSLDQGLQFLIQYYNGEERAKGNILERFSAQQFPDLHSELNLSSLELGDSALYFCASSVASGRFETQYFGPGTRLLVL.

The rearrangement links TRBV18 to TRBJ2-3; 8 nucleotides match TRBD1. Losses at the gene ends were 0 bases for V and 1 base for J; bases not matched to a gene: 3. The germline CDR1 and CDR2 sequences are KGHSH and LQKENI. The length of the CDR3 is 16 residues. The CDR3 DNA follows: TGTGCCAGCTCACCACCGGGACAGGTGGGCACAGATACGCAGTATTTT. As protein: CASSPPGQVGTDTQYF.

This clone came up a few times. This rearrangement joins TRBV2 to TRBJ1-1; no definite D call. Germline assignment: CDR1 SNHLY and CDR2 FYNNEI. Trimming removed 6 bases from V and 11 bases from J, with 19 bases in between. The CDR3 is made up of 13 amino acids. This CDR3 reads CASSTLSRVGAFF. The CDR3 DNA is TGTGCCAGCAGCACACTGTCGAGGGTTGGGGCTTTCTTT.

The rearrangement joins TRBV4-3 to TRBJ2-7; D not certain. Germline V CDR1 and CDR2: LGHNA, YSLEER. The CDR3 extends over 13 amino acids. The ends were cut back, 1 base at V and 5 bases at J, with 9 bases in the middle. The CDR3: CASSQAWSDEQYF. CDR3 nucleotides: TGCGCCAGCAGCCAAGCTTGGAGCGACGAGCAGTACTTC.

This clone was picked up a small number of times. The chain combines TRBV15 with TRBJ1-2; the D is unclear. This CDR3 has 13 amino acids. Germline CDR1 reads LNHNV; CDR2 reads YYDKDF (reference sequence). With 0 bases removed from V and 5 bases from J, the gap between germline ends came to 7 bases. The CDR3 protein is CATSRDLTYGYTF. In DNA form, the CDR3 reads TGTGCCACCAGCAGAGATCTCACTTATGGCTACACCTTC.

V and J are TRBV2 and TRBJ2-3; tentatively, D is TRBD2 (6 bases). The germline CDR1 and CDR2 sequences are SNHLY and FYNNEI. V was clipped by 2 bases and J by 3 bases, with 18 bases between them. The CDR3 length is 17 residues. CDR3 amino acids: CASSEWAIGSGTDTQYF. The CDR3 bases are TGTGCCAGCAGTGAATGGGCTATCGGGAGCGGGACAGATACGCAGTATTTT. The full variable domain, with the rest looked up from reference TRBV2 and TRBJ2-3, is EPEVTQTPSHQVTQMGQEVILRCVPISNHLYFYWYRQILGQKVEFLVSFYNNEISEKSEIFDDQFSVERPDGSNFTLKIRSTKLEDSAMYFCASSEWAIGSGTDTQYFGPGTRLTVL.

V and J are TRBV6-5 and TRBJ2-7; D is unresolved. The CDR3 sequence is 9 residues long. In germline, CDR1 is MNHEY, CDR2 SVGAGI. V was cut by 8 bases and J by 5 bases, with 4 bases left in between. The CDR3 DNA is TGTGCCAGCGGGCACGAGCAGTACTTC. This encodes CASGHEQYF.

The chain carries TRBV29-1 and TRBJ2-3; 12 bases are shared with TRBD2. Trimming cost V 7 bases and J 1 base; bases outside gene matches: 6. Germline V CDR1 and CDR2: SQVTM, ANQGSEA. This CDR3 has 15 amino acids. The CDR3 loop is CSGMTSGGRTDTQYF. The CDR3 DNA sequence: TGCAGCGGGATGACTAGCGGGGGCCGCACAGATACGCAGTATTTT.

This chain links TRBV19 with TRBJ1-5; 8 nucleotides line up with TRBD1. Germline CDR1 is LNHDA and CDR2 is SQIVND (reference sequence). There are 19 residues in the CDR3. Trimming cost V 4 bases and J 2 bases; bases outside gene matches: 16. The CDR3 coding sequence is TGTGCCAGTAGTACGCCCCTGGACAGGGCTGAAGAGGGCAATCAGCCCCAGCATTTT. The encoded protein is CASSTPLDRAEEGNQPQHF.

CDR3 nucleotide sequence: TGCGCCAGCAGCTGGAAACCGGGACTAGCGGGGGGGCCGGGGTACGAGCAGTACTTC. The encoded protein is CASSWKPGLAGGPGYEQYF. The chain is built from TRBV5-1 and TRBJ2-7; TRBD2 matches at 16 bases. This CDR3 has 19 residues. The J segment lost 4 bases and the V segment lost 3 bases, leaving 13 bases of the junction unmatched. Germline CDR1 and CDR2: SGHRS and YFSETQ.

CDR3 sequence reads: CASYRFQGRLSNQPQHF. The CDR3 DNA reads TGTGCCAGCTACCGTTTTCAGGGGCGGCTTAGCAATCAGCCCCAGCATTTT. The rearrangement links TRBV6-4 to TRBJ1-5, with D perhaps TRBD1 (6 bases). The germline V gene encodes CDR1 MRHNA and CDR2 SNTAGT. This CDR3 is 17 amino acids long. V lost 8 bases, J lost 0 bases, and 20 bases lay in between.

V gene TRBV4-1 combines with J gene TRBJ1-2; weak D call: TRBD1 (5 bases). Germline CDR1 and CDR2: MGHRA and YSYEKL. This CDR3 is 14 amino acids long. Trimming took 1 base from V and 8 from J, leaving 14 bases between them. As DNA, the CDR3 is TGCGCCAGCAGCCAAGGGGGAGGGGCGTTGGGCTACACCTTC. Translation gives CASSQGGGALGYTF.

The chain uses TRBV19 and TRBJ1-1; D is possibly TRBD1 (5 bases). Germline-derived CDR1 and CDR2 are LNHDA and SQIVND (reference sequence). Trimming took off 6 bases at V and 5 bases at J, with 16 bases between the two ends. There are 14 residues in the CDR3. The CDR3 DNA sequence: TGTGCCAGTAGCCTTTCGGGGGGTGATACTGAAGCTTTCTTT. Protein: CASSLSGGDTEAFF.

This chain connects TRBV13 to TRBJ2-2; the match to TRBD2 covers 13 bases. The germline V gene has CDR1 PRHDT and CDR2 FYEKMQ (reference sequence). V lost 5 bases and J lost 5; bases outside the gene matches: 8. The CDR3 has 17 amino acids. DNA of the CDR3: TGTGCCAGCAGCAGTACTAGCGGGGGGGCCGGTACCGGGGAGCTGTTTTTT. It codes for CASSSTSGGAGTGELFF. Based on the CDR3 plus reference TRBV13 and TRBJ2-2, the full variable domain is AAGVIQSPRHLIKEKRETATLKCYPIPRHDTVYWYQQGPGQDPQFLISFYEKMQSDKGSIPDRFSAQQFSDYHSELNMSSLELGDSALYFCASSSTSGGAGTGELFFGEGSRLTVL.

The chain is built from TRBV4-3 and TRBJ2-1; 14 bases match TRBD2. Germline loops: CDR1 LGHNA, CDR2 YSLEER. This CDR3 region has 18 residues. The trim removed 5 bases at V and 0 bases at J, leaving 6 bases unmatched. This chain's CDR3 is CASSYGLAGGRSYNEQFF. The CDR3 DNA sequence: TGCGCCAGCAGCTATGGACTAGCGGGGGGACGCTCCTACAATGAGCAGTTCTTC.

The chain couples TRBV5-1 to TRBJ2-7, with 9 bases identical to TRBD1. V was pared by 5 bases and J by 6 bases, with 9 bases of the junction left unmatched. The CDR3 is 14 amino acids. Germline CDR1 reads SGHRS; CDR2 reads YFSETQ. CDR3 DNA: TGCGCCAGCAGACCGCCGGGACAGGGCCTCGAGCAGTACTTC. Its protein product is CASRPPGQGLEQYF.

The chain carries TRBV29-1 and TRBJ2-1; TRBD1 matches at 8 bases. The CDR3 runs 13 residues. The germline gives CDR1 SQVTM, CDR2 ANQGSEA. V trimming: 4 bases; J trimming: 8 bases; junction bases outside the gene matches: 7. CDR3 nucleotides: TGCAGCGTTGTTCAGGGGGCTGCGGATGAGCAGTTCTTC. As protein: CSVVQGAADEQFF.